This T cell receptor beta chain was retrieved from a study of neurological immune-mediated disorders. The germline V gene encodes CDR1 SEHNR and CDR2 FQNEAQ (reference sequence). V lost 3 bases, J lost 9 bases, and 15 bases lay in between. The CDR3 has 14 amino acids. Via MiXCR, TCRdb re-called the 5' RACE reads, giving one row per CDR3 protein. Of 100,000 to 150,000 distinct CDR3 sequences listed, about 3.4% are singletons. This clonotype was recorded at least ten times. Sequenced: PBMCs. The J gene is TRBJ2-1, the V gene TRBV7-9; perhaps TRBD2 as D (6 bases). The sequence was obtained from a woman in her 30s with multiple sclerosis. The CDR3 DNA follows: TGTGCCAGCAGCTTGGGCCGGAGGGAAAGTGAGCAGTTCTTC. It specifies CASSLGRRESEQFF.